The 31 T cell receptor beta chains listed next were all sequenced from one sample in a study of blood T cell repertoires in COVID-19. Only in-frame clones appear in the TCRdb table, and some are missing; sequencing was by immunoSEQ multiplex PCR. The sample has about 300,000 clones, about 83% seen once. Sequences were obtained from peripheral blood. Receptor source: a woman in her forties or fifties with acute or convalescent COVID-19.

Points on this clone: Sequence at one end of the junction differs from germline and may be a read error. This sequence joins TRBV27 and TRBJ1-4; the D is unclear. The CDR3 runs to 16 residues. Germline CDR1 is MNHEY and CDR2 is SMNVEV (reference sequence). CDR3 region: CASSPSPGRTHEKLFF. The DNA of the CDR3 is TGTGCCAGCAGTCCATCCCCCGGGAGAACTCATGAAAAACTGTTTTTT. The complete variable domain, with remaining parts taken from reference TRBV27 and TRBJ1-4, reads EAQVTQNPRYLITVTGKKLTVTCSQNMNHEYMSWYRQDPGLGLRQIYYSMNVEVTDKGDVPEGYKVSRKEKRNFPLILESPSPNQTSLYFCASSPSPGRTHEKLFFGSGTQLSVL.

V gene TRBV11-2 combines with J gene TRBJ2-1, with TRBD2 identical over 13 bases. CDR3 size: 15 residues. CDR1 and CDR2 (germline): SGHAT, FQNNGV. With V trimmed by 5 bases and J by 7 bases, 5 bases remained unmatched. As DNA, the CDR3 is TGTGCCAGCAGCCAACTAGCGGGAGGGCCGAATGAGCAGTTCTTC. It translates to CASSQLAGGPNEQFF.

CDR3 DNA sequence: TGTGCCAGCAGTCCGACAGTCTACTATGGCTACACCTTC. This gives the protein CASSPTVYYGYTF. The genes are TRBV28 and TRBJ1-2; D perhaps matches TRBD1 (5 bases). This CDR3 is 13 amino acids long. CDR1 and CDR2 (germline): MDHEN, SYDVKM. V lost 5 bases and J 3 bases, leaving 10 bases between the germline ends.

The genes are TRBV27 and TRBJ1-2; 7 bases agree with TRBD1. CDR3 length: 14 residues. The V segment lost 2 bases and the J segment 5 bases; nucleotides outside the gene matches: 5. Germline loops: CDR1 MNHEY, CDR2 SMNVEV (reference sequence). The chain's CDR3 is CASSLNRGSYGYTF. In nucleotides, the CDR3 is TGTGCCAGCAGTTTAAACAGGGGATCGTATGGCTACACCTTC.

The chain joins TRBV28 to TRBJ1-2; D gene uncertain. The germline gives CDR1 MDHEN, CDR2 SYDVKM. The CDR3 totals 13 residues. With 9 bases removed from V and 4 bases from J, the gap between germline ends came to 15 bases. CDR3: CASHQERGYGYTF. CDR3 coding DNA: TGTGCCAGTCATCAGGAGCGGGGCTATGGCTACACCTTC.

The CDR3 is CASSFVVVQPQHF. CDR3 bases: TGTGCCAGCAGTTTCGTGGTAGTTCAGCCCCAGCATTTT. The chain couples TRBV28 to TRBJ1-5; unclear D gene. The V and J ends lost 3 bases and 6 bases respectively, with 9 bases between them. The CDR3 consists of 13 residues. The V gene's germline CDR1 is MDHEN and CDR2 SYDVKM.

The chain has TRBV11-2 and TRBJ1-2, with D unresolved. V was shortened by 3 bases and J by 4 bases, with 9 bases between the two germline ends. The germline gives CDR1 SGHAT, CDR2 FQNNGV. The CDR3 is 13 amino acids. The CDR3 coding sequence is TGTGCCAGCAGCTTCGAGGCGGTCTATGGCTACACCTTC. Translation gives CASSFEAVYGYTF.

The gene calls are TRBV7-3 and TRBJ2-2, with 11 bases matching TRBD2. V lost 0 bases, J lost 2 bases, and 5 bases stayed unmatched. Germline CDR1 and CDR2: SGHTA and FQGTGA. The CDR3 runs to 18 residues. The CDR3 DNA sequence: TGTGCCAGCAGCTTAACTTTTGGGACTAGCGGCAACACCGGGGAGCTGTTTTTT. Its protein is CASSLTFGTSGNTGELFF.

This sequence joins TRBV7-3 and TRBJ1-1; D uncertain. The CDR3 covers 16 residues. Germline V gene sequence: CDR1 SGHTA, CDR2 FQGTGA. V was cut by 3 bases and J by 2 bases, with 16 bases left in between. The CDR3 DNA follows: TGTGCCAGCAGCTTGATGAGGGTTGGCCAAAACACTGAAGCTTTCTTT. This sequence encodes CASSLMRVGQNTEAFF.

V usage is TRBV19 and J usage is TRBJ2-1; 10 bases align to TRBD2. This CDR3 has 15 residues. Germline V gene sequence: CDR1 LNHDA, CDR2 SQIVND (reference sequence). V lost 6 bases, J lost 4 bases, and 6 bases stayed unmatched. CDR3 protein: CASRPLAGSYNEQFF. DNA for the CDR3: TGTGCCAGTAGACCACTAGCGGGAAGTTACAATGAGCAGTTCTTC.

This clone was seen a single time. Here the CDR3 reads CASSQDPRGGENTEAFF. For the CDR3, the DNA is TGCGCCAGCAGCCAAGATCCCCGGGGTGGGGAGAACACTGAAGCTTTCTTT. The chain joins TRBV4-3 to TRBJ1-1; no definite D call. The V and J ends lost 0 bases and 1 base respectively, with 15 bases between them. CDR3 size: 17 residues. In germline, CDR1 is LGHNA, CDR2 YSLEER.

The chain is built from TRBV19 and TRBJ2-7; tentatively, D is TRBD2 (5 bases). The CDR3 runs 14 residues. Germline V lookup: CDR1 LNHDA, CDR2 SQIVND (reference sequence). Trimming removed 3 bases from V and 3 bases from J, with 12 bases in between. The CDR3 here is CASSIGPGNYEQYF. CDR3 nucleotides: TGTGCCAGTAGTATTGGTCCGGGGAACTACGAGCAGTACTTC.

To note about this clone: The same CDR3 can be traced to other DNA sequences in this sample. The chain carries TRBV24-1 and TRBJ2-7, with D perhaps matching TRBD2 (5 bases). The germline V gene encodes CDR1 KGHDR and CDR2 SFDVKD. V lost 3 bases and J 4 bases, leaving 15 bases between the germline ends. This CDR3 comprises 15 residues. The CDR3 loop reads CATSDPRTSGYEQYF. CDR3 coding DNA: TGTGCCACCAGTGATCCGCGGACTTCTGGTTACGAGCAGTACTTC.

This clone was seen once. This sequence joins TRBV28 and TRBJ1-1; D unclear. The germline V gene encodes CDR1 MDHEN and CDR2 SYDVKM. The V end was cut by 7 bases, the J end by 1 base, with 7 bases between. CDR3 size: 12 residues. Here the CDR3 reads CASTLENTEAFF. The CDR3 coding sequence is TGTGCCAGCACCCTAGAGAACACTGAAGCTTTCTTT.

This clone was found a few times. This rearrangement joins TRBV6-5 to TRBJ1-5, with 9 nucleotides matching TRBD1. The V gene's germline CDR1 is MNHEY and CDR2 SVGAGI. The CDR3 extends over 14 amino acids. V lost 8 bases and J lost 2; bases outside the gene matches: 4. The CDR3 protein is CASGDRERNQPQHF. CDR3 bases: TGTGCCAGCGGGGACAGGGAGCGCAATCAGCCCCAGCATTTT.

This chain joins TRBV28 and TRBJ1-5; no reliable D call. The CDR3 loop spans 13 amino acids. V was shortened by 3 bases and J by 7 bases, with 10 bases between the two germline ends. Germline V gene lookup returns CDR1 MDHEN and CDR2 SYDVKM. The CDR3 DNA reads as TGTGCCAGCAGTTTCTTAATTGGCCAGCCCCAGCATTTT. Protein product: CASSFLIGQPQHF.

This rearrangement joins TRBV18 to TRBJ2-3; TRBD2 matches 7 bases. The V and J ends lost 1 base and 4 bases, in that order; junction bases with no gene match: 5. From germline, CDR1 is KGHSH and CDR2 LQKENI. This CDR3 comprises 15 residues. CDR3 coding DNA: TGTGCCAGCTCACCACTTCCCACTAGCGCAGATACGCAGTATTTT. It specifies CASSPLPTSADTQYF.

This clone was seen a handful of times. This chain joins TRBV7-3 and TRBJ1-1; no reliable D call. Germline V CDR1 and CDR2: SGHTA, FQGTGA. This CDR3 is built from 11 residues. The V and J ends lost 4 bases and 7 bases respectively, with 7 bases between them. The CDR3 reads CASSSQIEAFF. The CDR3 coding sequence is TGTGCCAGCAGCTCGCAGATTGAAGCTTTCTTT.

The chain carries TRBV7-2 and TRBJ2-1; the D is unclear. Germline assignment: CDR1 SGHTA and CDR2 FQGNSA. V was cut by 5 bases and J by 3 bases, with 14 bases left in between. The CDR3 totals 15 residues. The DNA of the CDR3 is TGTGCCAGCAGCCCTGCTAGTATCGTCTACAATGAGCAGTTCTTC. Encoded protein: CASSPASIVYNEQFF.

V and J are TRBV5-8 and TRBJ1-5; TRBD1 might be the D (6 bases). The V end lost 0 bases, the J end lost 6 bases, and 10 bases lay between the germline ends. CDR1 and CDR2 (germline): SGHTS, YDEGEE. The CDR3 is 14 residues long. CDR3: CASSLERGGQPQHF. In DNA form, the CDR3 reads TGTGCCAGCAGCTTGGAAAGGGGGGGTCAGCCCCAGCATTTT.

This clone was detected only once. This chain joins TRBV27 and TRBJ1-1, with TRBD1 matching over 8 bases. The CDR3 covers 14 residues. With V trimmed by 5 bases and J by 4 bases, 6 bases remained unmatched. Germline V gives CDR1 MNHEY, CDR2 SMNVEV (reference sequence). DNA for the CDR3: TGTGCCAGCAGTGCCAGGGGGCTCGGCACTGAAGCTTTCTTT. Its protein product is CASSARGLGTEAFF.

The chain couples TRBV7-9 to TRBJ1-1; D is possibly TRBD1 (6 bases). Germline assignment: CDR1 SEHNR and CDR2 FQNEAQ (reference sequence). V dropped 0 bases and J dropped 4 bases, with 15 bases sitting between them. CDR3 size: 16 residues. CDR3 in amino acids: CASSLARETGFTEAFF. The CDR3 DNA sequence: TGTGCCAGCAGCTTAGCAAGGGAAACAGGGTTCACTGAAGCTTTCTTT.

V gene TRBV5-6 combines with J gene TRBJ1-2; D might be TRBD1 (5 bases). With 7 bases removed from V and 5 bases from J, the gap between germline ends came to 15 bases. Germline V CDR1 and CDR2: SGHDT, YYEEEE. The CDR3 extends over 13 amino acids. The CDR3 region has the DNA TGTGCCAGCGGGGAGGCGGGGCCATATGGCTACACCTTC. Amino acid sequence: CASGEAGPYGYTF.

The V gene is TRBV7-2, the J gene TRBJ1-1, with a possible D match to TRBD1 (5 bases). Trimming removed 1 base from V and 5 bases from J, with 5 bases in between. The germline V gene encodes CDR1 SGHTA and CDR2 FQGNSA. The CDR3 totals 12 residues. The CDR3, as DNA: TGTGCCAGCAGCTTAGACAGGACTGAAGCTTTCTTT. Residues: CASSLDRTEAFF.

This clone appeared a few times. This chain links TRBV5-4 with TRBJ2-1; TRBD2 matches at 14 bases. J lost 8 bases, V lost 2 bases, and 6 bases had no gene match. The CDR3 sequence is 16 residues long. From germline, CDR1 is SGHNT and CDR2 YYREEE (reference sequence). The CDR3 protein is CASSFGLAGGRDEQFF. CDR3 bases: TGTGCCAGCAGCTTCGGACTAGCGGGAGGAAGGGATGAGCAGTTCTTC. The whole variable domain, filled in from reference TRBV5-4 and TRBJ2-1, reads ETGVTQSPTHLIKTRGQQVTLRCSSQSGHNTVSWYQQALGQGPQFIFQYYREEENGRGNFPPRFSGLQFPNYSSELNVNALELDDSALYLCASSFGLAGGRDEQFFGPGTRLTVL.

V is TRBV18 and J is TRBJ1-4, with 10 bases lining up with TRBD1. The germline V gene encodes CDR1 KGHSH and CDR2 LQKENI. This CDR3 region has 13 residues. Losses at the gene ends were 7 bases for V and 7 bases for J; bases not matched to a gene: 3. The CDR3 sequence is CASLRDRGEKLFF. The CDR3 DNA follows: TGTGCCAGCTTACGGGACAGGGGTGAAAAACTGTTTTTT.

The chain recombines TRBV2 with TRBJ1-6; D is unclear. V lost 7 bases to trimming and J lost 7 bases, with 17 bases between them. This CDR3 has 15 residues. In germline, CDR1 is SNHLY, CDR2 FYNNEI. Here the CDR3 DNA reads TGTGCCAGCACCCGCGGGGTTTTGGTAAATTCACCCCTCCACTTT. This sequence encodes CASTRGVLVNSPLHF.

The chain uses TRBV20-1 and TRBJ1-2; TRBD1 matches 8 bases. CDR1 DFQATT and CDR2 SNEGSKA come from the germline V gene (reference sequence). The CDR3 runs to 11 residues. The ends lost 3 bases at V and 8 bases at J; junction bases unmatched: 2. The CDR3 bases are TGCAGTGCTAGGGGGGACAGGGGCTACACCTTC. This sequence encodes CSARGDRGYTF.

The CDR3 protein is CASSALIPGLANNEQFF. Written as DNA, the CDR3 is TGTGCCAGCAGTGCGCTGATTCCGGGACTAGCGAATAATGAGCAGTTCTTC. This sequence joins TRBV25-1 and TRBJ2-1; 10 nucleotides line up with TRBD2. CDR1 is MGHDK, CDR2 SYGVNS, per germline. The CDR3 has 17 amino acids. The V gene end was trimmed by 4 bases and the J gene end by 7 bases; junction bases not matched to a gene: 13. Full variable domain (remainder filled in from reference TRBV25-1 and TRBJ2-1): EADIYQTPRYLVIGTGKKITLECSQTMGHDKMYWYQQDPGMELHLIHYSYGVNSTEKGDLSSESTVSRIRTEHFPLTLESARPSHTSQYLCASSALIPGLANNEQFFGPGTRLTVL.

The chain joins TRBV6-2 or TRBV6-3 to TRBJ2-7; D possibly corresponds to TRBD1 (5 bases). This CDR3 contains 13 residues. Trimming removed 2 bases at V and 3 bases at J, with 8 bases between. In germline, CDR1 is MNHEY, CDR2 SVGEGT. The CDR3 loop is CASSYGRVYEQYF. Written as DNA, the CDR3 is TGTGCCAGCAGTTACGGCAGGGTCTACGAGCAGTACTTC.

The chain recombines TRBV6-5 with TRBJ2-7, with 10 bases lining up with TRBD1. With 7 bases clipped from V and 6 bases from J, the junction kept 6 bases outside the gene matches. Germline lookup yields CDR1 MNHEY and CDR2 SVGAGI. CDR3 size: 13 residues. CDR3 loop: CASNLGQGSEQYF. In DNA form, the CDR3 reads TGTGCCAGCAACCTGGGACAGGGGAGCGAGCAGTACTTC.